This T cell receptor beta chain is drawn from a study of T cell repertoires in cytomegalovirus infection. At the level of the study: Carrying CMV and the relevant HLA type showed in public TCR beta signatures.

Notes on the study in general: Totalled public TCR beta family frequency picked out people who carried CMV plus the relevant HLA. Dominant in the ex vivo response were TCR beta clonotypes restricted by HLA-C and specific for CMV.

Between the trimmed V and J ends, which lost 4 bases and 4 bases, there was a span of 11 bases. Germline loops: CDR1 MGHRA, CDR2 YSYEKL. This CDR3 contains 14 residues. Each CDR3 protein is one row after TCRdb ran MiXCR on the reads. The table shows more than 150,000 distinct CDR3 sequences, with roughly 27% occurring only once. Regarding this clonotype: The antigen is undetermined.

Input material: PBMCs. The sequence was collected from a human donor in good health (CMV status not recorded). Some clones in this sample may be carry-over from other donors' samples. The chain employs TRBV4-1 and TRBJ1-5, with no clear D. Here the CDR3 reads CASSPGPGNQPQHF. DNA of the CDR3: TGCGCCAGCAGCCCGGGCCCGGGTAATCAGCCCCAGCATTTT.